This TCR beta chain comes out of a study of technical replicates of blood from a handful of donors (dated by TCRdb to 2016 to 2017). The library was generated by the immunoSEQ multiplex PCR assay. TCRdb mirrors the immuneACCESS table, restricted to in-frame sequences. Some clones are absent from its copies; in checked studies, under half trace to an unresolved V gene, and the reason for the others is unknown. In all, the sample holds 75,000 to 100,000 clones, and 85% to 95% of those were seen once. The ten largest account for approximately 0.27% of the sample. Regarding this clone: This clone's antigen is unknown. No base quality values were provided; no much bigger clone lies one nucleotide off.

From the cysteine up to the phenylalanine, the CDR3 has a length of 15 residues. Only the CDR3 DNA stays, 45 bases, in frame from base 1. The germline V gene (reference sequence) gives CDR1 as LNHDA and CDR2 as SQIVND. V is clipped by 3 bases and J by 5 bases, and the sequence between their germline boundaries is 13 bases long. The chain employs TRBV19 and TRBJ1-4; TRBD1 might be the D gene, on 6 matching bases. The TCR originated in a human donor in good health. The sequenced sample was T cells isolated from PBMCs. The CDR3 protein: CASSIAGGLNEKLFF. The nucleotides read TGTGCCAGTAGTATTGCGGGGGGGCTCAATGAAAAACTGTTTTTT.